Reported below is one T cell receptor beta chain. The data were produced by immunoSEQ multiplex PCR, yet TCRdb's version contains in-frame clones alone and is incomplete. The table lists approximately 120,000 clones, approximately 90% of them singletons. These data belong to a study of control samples from healthy donors and cancer patients. The V end was cut by 5 bases, the J end by 5 bases, with 12 bases between. CDR1 is WSHSY, CDR2 SAAADI, per germline. The CDR3 covers 13 residues. The sequencing input was blood. The TCR comes from a human donor in good health. The donor label of this sample is uncertain. The genes are TRBV10-2 and TRBJ1-1; tentative D call: TRBD1 (6 bases). The CDR3 region is CASSSDSGTEAFF. CDR3 DNA: TGCGCCAGCAGTTCGGACAGCGGGACTGAAGCTTTCTTT.